The 28 T cell receptor beta chains given below trace back to one sample, sequenced in a study of shared clonotypes between healthy human individuals (dated by TCRdb to 2018 to 2021). Receptor libraries were prepared by the immunoSEQ multiplex PCR assay. Drawn from immuneACCESS, this table holds only the in-frame rearrangements with V and J called that TCRdb kept. Clones are partly lost; checked studies trace under half to an unresolved V gene and leave the rest unexplained. The sample table shows 1.5 million to 1.9 million clones, and 98% are seen once. The ten largest clones represent less than 0.55% of the sample. Sequenced material: naive CD4+ T cells sorted from blood. Sample cell subset or site, as interpreted from the label and publication: CD45RA+ positively selected. All receptors come from a man aged 30 to 39 in good health.

V is TRBV7-2 and J is TRBJ1-2; possible D gene TRBD1, 6 bases. This CDR3 is built from 15 residues. Between the trimmed V and J ends, which lost 4 bases and 4 bases, there was a span of 16 bases. Germline V gene data show CDR1 as SGHTA and CDR2 as FQGNSA. CDR3 loop: CASSSNILDSYGYTF. The CDR3 region has the DNA TGTGCCAGCAGCTCCAATATCTTGGACAGCTATGGCTACACCTTC.

The chain links TRBV5-1 to TRBJ2-6, with D tentatively TRBD1 (6 bases). Germline lookup yields CDR1 SGHRS and CDR2 YFSETQ. The CDR3 is made up of 17 amino acids. Trimming took off 5 bases at V and 2 bases at J, with 17 bases between the two ends. CDR3 loop: CASRIGDTQTGANVLTF. For the CDR3, the DNA is TGCGCCAGCAGAATCGGGGACACTCAAACTGGGGCCAACGTCCTGACTTTC.

In the case of this clone: Distinct nucleotide sequences in the sample also encode this CDR3. The chain has TRBV5-1 and TRBJ2-1, with 10 bases aligning to TRBD2. The ends lost 5 bases at V and 4 bases at J; junction bases unmatched: 6. This CDR3 contains 15 residues. CDR1 and CDR2 (germline): SGHRS, YFSETQ. The CDR3 here is CASSPTSGVYNEQFF. The CDR3, as DNA: TGCGCCAGCAGTCCTACTAGCGGGGTATACAATGAGCAGTTCTTC.

This sequence joins TRBV30 and TRBJ1-1; D is uncertain. V was trimmed by 3 bases and J by 2 bases, leaving 13 bases between them. The CDR3 totals 14 residues. The germline CDR1 and CDR2 sequences are GTSNPN and SVGIG (reference sequence). The chain's CDR3 is CAWRPASPNTEAFF. The CDR3 DNA reads TGTGCCTGGAGACCAGCCAGTCCTAACACTGAAGCTTTCTTT.

This clone was seen just once. Additional DNA sequences in this sample encode the identical CDR3. The genes are TRBV5-1 and TRBJ2-5, with D perhaps TRBD1 (7 bases). The length of the CDR3 is 15 residues. Trimming removed 0 bases at V and 2 bases at J, with 11 bases between. The germline V gene has CDR1 SGHRS and CDR2 YFSETQ. CDR3 region: CASSLAPGGQETQYF. The DNA for the CDR3 is TGCGCCAGCAGCTTGGCCCCAGGGGGGCAAGAGACCCAGTACTTC.

V and J are TRBV29-1 and TRBJ2-5; 11 nucleotides match TRBD2. The CDR3 runs 15 residues. The V gene end was trimmed by 7 bases and the J gene end by 4 bases; junction bases not matched to a gene: 11. Per germline, CDR1 SQVTM and CDR2 ANQGSEA. For the CDR3, the DNA is TGCAGCGCCGTCAAGGGACTAGCGGCAAGAGAGACCCAGTACTTC. Its translation: CSAVKGLAARETQYF. The whole variable domain, filled in from reference TRBV29-1 and TRBJ2-5, reads SAVISQKPSRDICQRGTSLTIQCQVDSQVTMMFWYRQQPGQSLTLIATANQGSEATYESGFVIDKFPISRPNLTFSTLTVSNMSPEDSSIYLCSAVKGLAARETQYFGPGTRLLVL.

The chain combines TRBV5-5 with TRBJ1-2; TRBD1 is a possible D gene (5 bases). The CDR3 is made up of 16 amino acids. CDR1 and CDR2 from the germline V gene are SGHKS and YYEKEE (reference sequence). V was shortened by 0 bases and J by 0 bases, with 12 bases between the two germline ends. In nucleotides, the CDR3 is TGTGCCAGCAGCTTGGCGGGATCAGGGACTAACTATGGCTACACCTTC. Residues: CASSLAGSGTNYGYTF.

As for this clone: This specimen includes other DNA sequences encoding the same CDR3. V gene TRBV18 combines with J gene TRBJ1-5, with TRBD1 identical over 12 bases. The CDR3 loop spans 15 amino acids. Germline V gene sequence: CDR1 KGHSH, CDR2 LQKENI. V shed 2 bases, J shed 7 bases, and the junction held 3 bases outside the gene matches. In DNA form, the CDR3 reads TGTGCCAGCTCACCAGGGACAGGGGGCGGACAGCCCCAGCATTTT. Amino acid sequence: CASSPGTGGGQPQHF.

V usage is TRBV14 and J usage is TRBJ2-7, with 14 positions matching TRBD2. V gave up 4 bases and J gave up 7 bases; unmatched junction bases: 3. Germline CDR1 SGHDN, CDR2 FVKESK. This CDR3 spans 14 amino acids. CDR3 protein: CASSRRLAGGEQYF. DNA of the CDR3: TGTGCCAGCAGCCGTCGACTAGCGGGAGGGGAGCAGTACTTC. Using reference TRBV14 and TRBJ2-7 for the parts outside the CDR3, the full variable domain is EAGVTQFPSHSVIEKGQTVTLRCDPISGHDNLYWYRRVMGKEIKFLLHFVKESKQDESGMPNNRFLAERTGGTYSTLKVQPAELEDSGVYFCASSRRLAGGEQYFGPGTRLTVT.

The V call is TRBV5-1, the J call TRBJ2-1; 11 nucleotides match TRBD2. Germline-derived CDR1 and CDR2 are SGHRS and YFSETQ. The CDR3 contains 15 residues. The V segment lost 4 bases and the J segment 5 bases; nucleotides outside the gene matches: 5. Here the CDR3 DNA reads TGCGCCAGCAGCCCCGGGACTAGCGGAAACAATGAGCAGTTCTTC. Translated, it gives CASSPGTSGNNEQFF.

The chain has TRBV18 and TRBJ2-3; D is unclear. V lost 2 bases and J lost 2, with 8 bases in between. The germline CDR1 and CDR2 sequences are KGHSH and LQKENI. There are 14 residues in the CDR3. The CDR3 region is CASSPDSITDTQYF. The CDR3 nucleotides are TGTGCCAGCTCACCAGATTCAATCACAGATACGCAGTATTTT.

The DNA for the CDR3 is TGTGCCAGCAGCGTCGACAGATTCAGAGTTGCAACTAATGAAAAACTGTTTTTT. The encoded protein is CASSVDRFRVATNEKLFF. V usage is TRBV2 and J usage is TRBJ1-4; tentatively, D is TRBD1 (5 bases). This CDR3 has 18 amino acids. CDR1 is SNHLY, CDR2 FYNNEI, per germline. Trimming took 6 bases from V and 0 from J, leaving 20 bases between them. Based on the CDR3 plus reference TRBV2 and TRBJ1-4, the full variable domain is EPEVTQTPSHQVTQMGQEVILRCVPISNHLYFYWYRQILGQKVEFLVSFYNNEISEKSEIFDDQFSVERPDGSNFTLKIRSTKLEDSAMYFCASSVDRFRVATNEKLFFGSGTQLSVL.

The chain links TRBV28 to TRBJ2-1; TRBD2 matches 12 bases. J lost 9 bases, V lost 8 bases, and 14 bases had no gene match. Per the germline V gene, CDR1 is MDHEN and CDR2 is SYDVKM. The CDR3 contains 16 residues. Written as DNA, the CDR3 is TGTGCCAGCCGACAACCGACTAGCGGGAGTATGGGTGAGCAGTTCTTC. Protein: CASRQPTSGSMGEQFF.

The chain combines TRBV7-9 with TRBJ2-7; 7 bases are shared with TRBD2. Trimming at V came to 5 bases and at J to 2 bases, leaving 6 bases not matched to a gene. This CDR3 comprises 14 residues. Germline V gene lookup returns CDR1 SEHNR and CDR2 FQNEAQ (reference sequence). Written as DNA, the CDR3 is TGTGCCAGCAGCCATGAGACTAGCCCCTACGAGCAGTACTTC. It specifies CASSHETSPYEQYF. The complete variable domain, with remaining parts taken from reference TRBV7-9 and TRBJ2-7, reads DTGVSQNPRHKITKRGQNVTFRCDPISEHNRLYWYRQTLGQGPEFLTYFQNEAQLEKSRLLSDRFSAERPKGSFSTLEIQRTEQGDSAMYLCASSHETSPYEQYFGPGTRLTVT.

V gene TRBV18 combines with J gene TRBJ2-5; D not certain. CDR1 and CDR2 from the germline V gene are KGHSH and LQKENI. This CDR3 comprises 14 residues. V was shortened by 1 base and J by 2 bases, with 8 bases between the two germline ends. CDR3 residues: CASSPRLAQETQYF. The CDR3 region has the DNA TGTGCCAGCTCACCACGTCTTGCACAAGAGACCCAGTACTTC.

The rearrangement uses TRBV2 and TRBJ2-3; TRBD2 is a possible D gene (7 bases). Trimming shortened V by 10 bases and J by 0 bases, and 14 bases separated the two germline ends. Germline assignment: CDR1 SNHLY and CDR2 FYNNEI. The CDR3 has 14 amino acids. The CDR3 region has the DNA TGTGCCAAGGGGGGGCAGCGGAGCACAGATACGCAGTATTTT. Translated, it gives CAKGGQRSTDTQYF.

This rearrangement joins TRBV6-1 to TRBJ2-5, with TRBD2 matching over 12 bases. V lost 8 bases to trimming and J lost 4 bases; unmatched junction nucleotides: 2. The CDR3 is 13 residues long. The V gene's germline CDR1 is MNHNS and CDR2 SASEGT. The CDR3 DNA reads TGTGCCAGCGGACTAGCGGGAAGAGAGACCCAGTACTTC. Translated, it gives CASGLAGRETQYF.

Comments on this clone: Other nucleotide sequences in the sample specify the same CDR3. The chain is built from TRBV7-9 and TRBJ2-2; D tentatively reads TRBD1 or TRBD2 (5 bases each). The CDR3 covers 14 residues. The V end was cut by 1 base, the J end by 6 bases, with 9 bases between. Germline loops: CDR1 SEHNR, CDR2 FQNEAQ (reference sequence). In nucleotides, the CDR3 is TGTGCCAGCAGCTTAGGAGGGGTCTCCGGGGAGCTGTTTTTT. This translates into CASSLGGVSGELFF.

The chain joins TRBV15 to TRBJ2-5; D ambiguous. The CDR3 runs 16 residues. Trimming shortened V by 0 bases and J by 5 bases, and 16 bases separated the two germline ends. Germline values: CDR1 LNHNV, CDR2 YYDKDF (reference sequence). CDR3 DNA: TGTGCCACCAGCAGAGATCCCCCGGGTCAGACGGAGACCCAGTACTTC. This codes for CATSRDPPGQTETQYF.

The chain couples TRBV4-2 to TRBJ2-1; 13 bases fit TRBD2. Trimming cost V 0 bases and J 5 bases; bases outside gene matches: 7. There are 18 residues in the CDR3. Germline assignment: CDR1 LGHNA and CDR2 YNFKEQ. This chain's CDR3 is CASSQDGLAGDSHNEQFF. DNA for the CDR3: TGTGCCAGCAGCCAAGACGGACTAGCGGGGGATTCCCACAATGAGCAGTTCTTC.

V gene TRBV9 combines with J gene TRBJ2-7; TRBD1 or TRBD2 may be the D gene (5 bases each). CDR1 and CDR2 (germline): SGDLS, YYNGEE. The CDR3 sequence is 14 residues long. The V end was cut by 0 bases, the J end by 2 bases, with 9 bases between. The CDR3, as DNA: TGTGCCAGCAGCGTAGATGGGGGAACCTACGAGCAGTACTTC. This codes for CASSVDGGTYEQYF.

V usage is TRBV6-1 and J usage is TRBJ2-7; tentatively, D is TRBD1 or TRBD2 (5 bases each). This CDR3 comprises 13 residues. The V gene's germline CDR1 is MNHNS and CDR2 SASEGT. Trimming took 4 bases from V and 7 from J, leaving 14 bases between them. The CDR3 DNA is TGTGCCAGCAGTGGTACACGGGACGGGGAGCAGTACTTC. As protein: CASSGTRDGEQYF.

CDR3 DNA: TGTGCCAGCTCAAGCCGGGACAGGGAGCTCTACGAGCAGTACTTC. Amino acid sequence: CASSSRDRELYEQYF. The chain joins TRBV18 to TRBJ2-7; TRBD1 matches at 9 bases. There are 15 residues in the CDR3. The J segment lost 3 bases and the V segment lost 5 bases, leaving 8 bases of the junction unmatched. The germline V gene encodes CDR1 KGHSH and CDR2 LQKENI.

This chain joins TRBV6-6 and TRBJ2-3, with D unclear. Germline values: CDR1 MNHNY, CDR2 SVGAGI (reference sequence). V dropped 2 bases and J dropped 5 bases, with 11 bases sitting between them. This CDR3 has 14 amino acids. The CDR3 is CASSYLVRGDTQYF. In DNA, the CDR3 is TGTGCCAGCAGTTACCTAGTCAGAGGAGATACGCAGTATTTT.

The rearrangement uses TRBV11-3 and TRBJ2-7; 9 nucleotides line up with TRBD1. V was pared by 5 bases and J by 3 bases, with 8 bases of the junction left unmatched. The CDR3 loop spans 15 amino acids. Germline V CDR1 and CDR2: SGHNT, YENEEA. CDR3 coding DNA: TGTGCCAGCAGCGAGGGGACAGGGATACACTACGAGCAGTACTTC. Its protein product is CASSEGTGIHYEQYF.

CDR3 sequence: CASRSGGSGANVLTF. Here the CDR3 DNA reads TGTGCCAGCAGGTCAGGGGGCTCTGGGGCCAACGTCCTGACTTTC. The chain links TRBV28 to TRBJ2-6, with 7 positions matching TRBD1. CDR3 length: 15 residues. J lost 0 bases, V lost 6 bases, and 2 bases had no gene match. Germline V CDR1 and CDR2: MDHEN, SYDVKM.

The chain uses TRBV19 and TRBJ2-7; D is uncertain. The CDR3 loop spans 12 amino acids. V lost 1 base, J lost 6 bases, and 7 bases lay in between. The germline V gene has CDR1 LNHDA and CDR2 SQIVND (reference sequence). In nucleotides, the CDR3 is TGTGCCAGTAGTATAGGTGATGGCGAGCAGTACTTC. Protein product: CASSIGDGEQYF.

The chain joins TRBV15 to TRBJ2-1, with TRBD2 matching 10 bases. Trimming took 4 bases from V and 8 from J; bases not matched to a gene: 14. Germline assignment: CDR1 LNHNV and CDR2 YYDKDF (reference sequence). This CDR3 has 17 amino acids. CDR3 sequence: CATSKHPVGTSEHEQFF. As DNA, the CDR3 is TGTGCCACCAGCAAACATCCTGTAGGGACTAGCGAGCATGAGCAGTTCTTC.